The 18 T cell receptor beta chains presented below share a single source sample, sequenced in a study of blood T cell repertoires in COVID-19. Some clones are missing from TCRdb's copy, which holds only in-frame ones; the method was immunoSEQ multiplex PCR. The table shows fewer than 300,000 clones, with roughly 85% occurring only once. The specimen was peripheral blood. These receptors all come from a woman aged 18 to 35 with acute or convalescent COVID-19.

This chain joins TRBV29-1 and TRBJ2-5; 11 bases fit TRBD2. The CDR3 has 14 residues. From germline, CDR1 is SQVTM and CDR2 ANQGSEA. V gave up 6 bases and J gave up 2 bases; unmatched junction bases: 5. CDR3 DNA sequence: TGCAGCGTCGATAGCGGGAGGGTACAAGAGACCCAGTACTTC. Protein product: CSVDSGRVQETQYF.

The gene calls are TRBV5-1 and TRBJ1-2; D gene unclear. The CDR3 contains 13 residues. Per the germline V gene, CDR1 is SGHRS and CDR2 is YFSETQ. V was cut by 0 bases and J by 2 bases, with 5 bases left in between. CDR3 nucleotides: TGCGCCAGCAGCTTGGCAGGCAACTATGGCTACACCTTC. As protein: CASSLAGNYGYTF.

A single count supports this clone. The chain recombines TRBV10-2 with TRBJ1-2; D not resolved. This CDR3 has 14 amino acids. V lost 0 bases, J lost 5 bases, and 10 bases lay in between. Germline loops: CDR1 WSHSY, CDR2 SAAADI. The CDR3 region is CASSESGSVYGYTF. The CDR3 DNA sequence: TGCGCCAGCAGTGAGTCTGGCAGTGTGTATGGCTACACCTTC.

The chain carries TRBV20-1 and TRBJ2-3, with D possibly TRBD2 on 6 matching bases. Trimming removed 3 bases at V and 0 bases at J, with 10 bases between. There are 14 residues in the CDR3. The V gene's germline CDR1 is DFQATT and CDR2 SNEGSKA (reference sequence). This CDR3 is CSASLAVSTDTQYF. CDR3 coding DNA: TGCAGTGCTAGTTTAGCGGTTAGCACAGATACGCAGTATTTT.

The chain employs TRBV18 and TRBJ2-4; 8 nucleotides agree with TRBD2. V was pared by 5 bases and J by 1 base, with 13 bases of the junction left unmatched. The CDR3 contains 18 residues. CDR1 is KGHSH and CDR2 is LQKENI in the germline V gene. DNA for the CDR3: TGTGCCAGCTCAGTGGCTAGCGGGTGGGACGGCGCCAAAAACATTCAGTACTTC. This sequence encodes CASSVASGWDGAKNIQYF.

The chain carries TRBV28 and TRBJ1-2; D call uncertain. Germline lookup yields CDR1 MDHEN and CDR2 SYDVKM. Trimming took off 5 bases at V and 8 bases at J, with 12 bases between the two ends. The CDR3 spans 12 residues. This CDR3 is CASSPLPRGYTF. The CDR3 region has the DNA TGTGCCAGCAGTCCCCTCCCTAGGGGCTACACCTTC.

The chain uses TRBV5-1 and TRBJ2-7; perhaps TRBD1 as D (5 bases). The CDR3 is made up of 14 amino acids. Germline V lookup: CDR1 SGHRS, CDR2 YFSETQ. V was pared by 3 bases and J by 2 bases, with 12 bases between. The CDR3 DNA follows: TGCGCCAGCAGCTCAGGGTACTCGGCCTACGAGCAGTACTTC. This gives the protein CASSSGYSAYEQYF.

This chain's CDR3 is CASNRDSYTDTQYF. The CDR3 coding sequence is TGTGCCAGCAACCGGGACAGTTATACAGATACGCAGTATTTT. The chain employs TRBV9 and TRBJ2-3; TRBD1 aligns across 7 bases. Germline CDR1 and CDR2: SGDLS and YYNGEE. This CDR3 has 14 residues. V shed 6 bases and J 3 bases; nucleotides not matched to a gene: 7.

The chain joins TRBV6-5 to TRBJ2-1; a weak D match, TRBD1 (6 bases). CDR1 MNHEY and CDR2 SVGAGI come from the germline V gene. Trimming took 11 bases from V and 5 from J, leaving 16 bases between them. The CDR3 has 13 amino acids. CDR3 region: CASRGGPDNEQFF. CDR3 DNA: TGTGCCTCCAGGGGCGGGCCGGACAATGAGCAGTTCTTC.

This clone has only a few counts. V is TRBV25-1 and J is TRBJ2-4; 10 bases line up with TRBD1. CDR1 is MGHDK, CDR2 SYGVNS, per germline. J was trimmed by 1 base and V by 4 bases; bases with no gene match: 1. CDR3 length equals 15 residues. The CDR3 DNA follows: TGTGCCAGCAGTGCGGGACAGGGGGCCAAAAACATTCAGTACTTC. Translation: CASSAGQGAKNIQYF.

This clone is a singleton in its sample. The rearrangement joins TRBV30 to TRBJ2-7; tentative D call: TRBD2 (5 bases). The CDR3 contains 14 residues. Germline CDR1 is GTSNPN and CDR2 is SVGIG (reference sequence). V dropped 0 bases and J dropped 3 bases, with 12 bases sitting between them. As DNA, the CDR3 is TGTGCCTGGAGTGTTAAGGACTGGAACTACGAGCAGTACTTC. It yields the protein CAWSVKDWNYEQYF.

The gene calls are TRBV5-1 and TRBJ2-5; the match to TRBD2 covers 10 bases. This CDR3 comprises 18 residues. V lost 2 bases, J lost 5 bases, and 15 bases stayed unmatched. Germline loops: CDR1 SGHRS, CDR2 YFSETQ. The CDR3 is CASSFLYLTSGLTETQYF. Written as DNA, the CDR3 is TGCGCCAGCAGCTTCCTATATTTGACTAGCGGGTTAACGGAGACCCAGTACTTC.

The genes are TRBV4-1 and TRBJ1-6, with 7 nucleotides matching TRBD1. CDR1 and CDR2 (germline): MGHRA, YSYEKL. V trimming: 4 bases; J trimming: 6 bases; junction bases outside the gene matches: 3. This CDR3 region has 14 residues. The CDR3 is CASSPGTANSPLHF. CDR3 coding DNA: TGCGCCAGCAGCCCAGGGACAGCTAATTCACCCCTCCACTTT.

This rearrangement joins TRBV2 to TRBJ2-3, with TRBD2 matching 11 bases. This CDR3 spans 15 amino acids. The V segment lost 4 bases and the J segment 4 bases; nucleotides outside the gene matches: 4. Germline V lookup: CDR1 SNHLY, CDR2 FYNNEI. CDR3 sequence reads: CASSVPSGRSDTQYF. Here the CDR3 DNA reads TGTGCCAGCAGTGTCCCTAGCGGGAGGTCAGATACGCAGTATTTT.

The V gene is TRBV28, the J gene TRBJ2-7; a weak D match, TRBD1 (6 bases). Trimming left V 6 bases short and J 0 bases short, with 27 bases between. The germline V gene encodes CDR1 MDHEN and CDR2 SYDVKM. The CDR3 extends over 19 amino acids. The CDR3 nucleotides read TGTGCCAGCAGCTCAGGGGTTGCTAGAACAGGGCTCAGCTCCTACGAGCAGTACTTC. This gives the protein CASSSGVARTGLSSYEQYF.

The chain recombines TRBV7-2 with TRBJ1-2; 8 bases fit TRBD1. In germline, CDR1 is SGHTA, CDR2 FQGNSA. This CDR3 is built from 13 residues. The V segment lost 6 bases and the J segment 3 bases; nucleotides outside the gene matches: 3. The CDR3 loop reads CASSSDRDYGYTF. CDR3 nucleotide sequence: TGTGCCAGCAGTTCGGACAGGGACTATGGCTACACCTTC.

This clone was found a few times. This chain uses TRBV7-9 with TRBJ2-1; 10 bases map to TRBD2. With V trimmed by 5 bases and J by 5 bases, 9 bases remained unmatched. CDR1 is SEHNR and CDR2 is FQNEAQ in the germline V gene (reference sequence). There are 16 residues in the CDR3. The CDR3 region is CASSPTSGRAHNEQFF. CDR3 coding DNA: TGTGCCAGCAGCCCAACCAGCGGGAGGGCCCACAATGAGCAGTTCTTC. Drawing the rest from reference TRBV7-9 and TRBJ2-1, the complete variable domain is DTGVSQNPRHKITKRGQNVTFRCDPISEHNRLYWYRQTLGQGPEFLTYFQNEAQLEKSRLLSDRFSAERPKGSFSTLEIQRTEQGDSAMYLCASSPTSGRAHNEQFFGPGTRLTVL.

The gene calls are TRBV7-9 and TRBJ2-6; D remains unclear. The CDR3 loop spans 14 amino acids. Germline assignment: CDR1 SEHNR and CDR2 FQNEAQ (reference sequence). V shed 3 bases and J shed 1 base, with 4 bases lying between them. CDR3 loop: CASSFGSGANVLTF. The CDR3 DNA sequence: TGTGCCAGCAGCTTCGGGTCTGGGGCCAACGTCCTGACTTTC.